This is a list of T cell receptor beta chains from one sample in a study of T cell repertoires in cytomegalovirus infection. TCRdb called the reads again in MiXCR, with one record for every CDR3 protein. The profile shows just under 500,000 distinct CDR3 sequences, 25% to 35% of them singletons. No antigen is known for these receptors. Sequenced material: cultured PBMCs, taken from culture after CMV antigen stimulation. The origin of the receptors is a human donor in good health (CMV status not recorded). Some clones in this sample may be carry-over from other donors' samples. The CDR3 runs from the conserved cysteine through the conserved F or W. A D gene is named only where the DNA matches it firmly. Part of the rows lack a size; the others show once, few, many or a class for expanded clones.

clone size: -; V gene: TRBV6-5; D gene: TRBD2; J gene: TRBJ2-1; CDR3 DNA: TGTGCCAGCAACGAGCGGGGCGGCAATGAGCAGTTCTTC; CDR3 protein: CASNERGGNEQFF
clone size: few; V gene: TRBV5-4; D gene: -; J gene: TRBJ2-1; CDR3 DNA: TGTGCCAGCAGCTTGGTGGGGGACAACAATGAGCAGTTCTTC; CDR3 protein: CASSLVGDNNEQFF
clone size: many; V gene: TRBV7-2; D gene: -; J gene: TRBJ1-5; CDR3 DNA: TGTGCCAGCAGCTTACAGGGTGGTAGCAATCAGCCCCAGCATTTT; CDR3 protein: CASSLQGGSNQPQHF
clone size: -; V gene: TRBV7-9; D gene: -; J gene: TRBJ2-2; CDR3 DNA: TGTGCCAGCAGATCGGGGGACACCGGGGAGCTGTTTTTT; CDR3 protein: CASRSGDTGELFF
clone size: -; V gene: TRBV6-8; D gene: -; J gene: TRBJ2-6; CDR3 DNA: TGTGCCAGCAGAACAGACAGGTCCTCTGGGGCCAACGTCCTGACTTTC; CDR3 protein: CASRTDRSSGANVLTF
clone size: many; V gene: TRBV7-2; D gene: TRBD2; J gene: TRBJ2-5; CDR3 DNA: TGTGCCAGCAGCCCCCGACTAGCTGGGGAGACCCAGTACTTC; CDR3 protein: CASSPRLAGETQYF
clone size: many; V gene: TRBV7-7; D gene: -; J gene: TRBJ1-3; CDR3 DNA: TGTGCCAGCAGCCCCACCGGGCCTGGAAACACCATATATTTT; CDR3 protein: CASSPTGPGNTIYF
clone size: few; V gene: TRBV6-1; D gene: -; J gene: TRBJ1-2; CDR3 DNA: TGTGCCAGCAGTGGGAGAATATATGGCTACACCTTC; CDR3 protein: CASSGRIYGYTF
clone size: once; V gene: TRBV12-3/TRBV12-4; D gene: -; J gene: TRBJ1-5; CDR3 DNA: TGTGCCAGCAGTTTAGTCGCAATCAATCAGCCCCAGCATTTT; CDR3 protein: CASSLVAINQPQHF
clone size: -; V gene: TRBV4-3; D gene: TRBD2; J gene: TRBJ2-1; CDR3 DNA: TGCGCCAGCAGTGTTTCCGGGGGGGGGAACAATGAGCAGTTCTTC; CDR3 protein: CASSVSGGGNNEQFF
clone size: -; V gene: TRBV7-9; D gene: -; J gene: TRBJ2-1; CDR3 DNA: TGTGCCAGCAGCCTATCGGACAGTTGGTATGAGCAGTTCTTC; CDR3 protein: CASSLSDSWYEQFF
clone size: few; V gene: TRBV7-2; D gene: -; J gene: TRBJ2-5; CDR3 DNA: TGTGCCAGCAGCTTAGCTCCGGGTCGGGCGGGGGAGACCCAGTACTTC; CDR3 protein: CASSLAPGRAGETQYF
clone size: few; V gene: TRBV6-5; D gene: -; J gene: TRBJ1-5; CDR3 DNA: TGTGCCAGCAGTTTTGGGGTGGCCCAGCCCCAGCATTTT; CDR3 protein: CASSFGVAQPQHF
clone size: -; V gene: TRBV28; D gene: -; J gene: TRBJ2-7; CDR3 DNA: TGTGCCAGCAGTTTCAGGGGTGGCTACGAGCAGTACTTC; CDR3 protein: CASSFRGGYEQYF
clone size: few; V gene: TRBV15; D gene: TRBD2; J gene: TRBJ2-1; CDR3 DNA: TGTGCCACCAGCCGTACTAGCGTTGGCAATGAGCAGTTCTTC; CDR3 protein: CATSRTSVGNEQFF
clone size: few; V gene: TRBV7-2; D gene: -; J gene: TRBJ1-3; CDR3 DNA: TGTGCCAGCAGCCCTGTAGACAGGAGTAACTCCGGAAACACCATATATTTT; CDR3 protein: CASSPVDRSNSGNTIYF
clone size: -; V gene: TRBV6-2/TRBV6-3; D gene: -; J gene: TRBJ1-5; CDR3 DNA: TGTGCCAGCAGTTACTCGGGGGTTACGGCATTGGGGCAGCCCCAGCATTTT; CDR3 protein: CASSYSGVTALGQPQHF
clone size: many; V gene: TRBV7-2; D gene: TRBD2; J gene: TRBJ2-5; CDR3 DNA: TGTGCCAGCAGCTTAGGGGAGGGACTAGCGGGGTCCCAAGAGACCCAGTACTTC; CDR3 protein: CASSLGEGLAGSQETQYF
clone size: few; V gene: TRBV10-3; D gene: TRBD2; J gene: TRBJ2-1; CDR3 DNA: TGTGCCATCAATATGGCGGGAGGTTCCTCCTACAATGAGCAGTTCTTC; CDR3 protein: CAINMAGGSSYNEQFF
clone size: few; V gene: TRBV6-6; D gene: TRBD2; J gene: TRBJ2-7; CDR3 DNA: TGTGCCACCGGGACTAGCGAATACGAGCAGTACTTC; CDR3 protein: CATGTSEYEQYF
clone size: many; V gene: TRBV7-8; D gene: -; J gene: TRBJ1-4; CDR3 DNA: TGTGCCAGCAGCTTACGTCTCCCTGCAACTAATGAAAAACTGTTTTTT; CDR3 protein: CASSLRLPATNEKLFF
clone size: -; V gene: TRBV11-2; D gene: -; J gene: TRBJ2-3; CDR3 DNA: TGTGCCAGCAGCTTGCAGATAGCCGAAACAGATACGCAGTATTTT; CDR3 protein: CASSLQIAETDTQYF
clone size: -; V gene: TRBV27; D gene: TRBD2; J gene: TRBJ2-5; CDR3 DNA: TGTGCCAGCAGCCAGGGACTAGCGGGAGAAGTCCAAGAGACCCAGTACTTC; CDR3 protein: CASSQGLAGEVQETQYF
clone size: -; V gene: TRBV10-3; D gene: TRBD1; J gene: TRBJ1-1; CDR3 DNA: TGTGCCATCAGTGCAACAGGGGGCGCTAGCACTGAAGCTTTCTTT; CDR3 protein: CAISATGGASTEAFF
clone size: -; V gene: TRBV10-3; D gene: TRBD1; J gene: TRBJ1-2; CDR3 DNA: TGTGCCATCAGTCTTGGACAGGGCCCAGAGGGCTACACCTTC; CDR3 protein: CAISLGQGPEGYTF
clone size: -; V gene: TRBV6-8; D gene: -; J gene: TRBJ2-2; CDR3 DNA: TGTGCCAGCAGGCCTCAGGGGGGCGGGGAGCTGTTTTTT; CDR3 protein: CASRPQGGGELFF
clone size: -; V gene: TRBV4-1; D gene: -; J gene: TRBJ1-1; CDR3 DNA: TGCGCCAGCAGCGCTGGCCCTGCGCACACTGAAGCTTTCTTT; CDR3 protein: CASSAGPAHTEAFF
clone size: -; V gene: TRBV25-1; D gene: TRBD1; J gene: TRBJ2-4; CDR3 DNA: TGTGCCAGTCGGGGACAGGGGGAAAACATTCAGTACTTC; CDR3 protein: CASRGQGENIQYF
clone size: few; V gene: TRBV20-1; D gene: TRBD2; J gene: TRBJ2-3; CDR3 DNA: TGCAGTGCCGCCGCGACTAGCGGGAGCTCAGATACGCAGTATTTT; CDR3 protein: CSAAATSGSSDTQYF
clone size: -; V gene: TRBV7-9; D gene: TRBD2; J gene: TRBJ2-3; CDR3 DNA: TGTGCCAGCAGCTTGGGACTAGCGGGAGGGAATACGCAGTATTTT; CDR3 protein: CASSLGLAGGNTQYF
clone size: -; V gene: TRBV2; D gene: TRBD1; J gene: TRBJ1-6; CDR3 DNA: TGTGCCAGCAGCGAGGACAGGGTGGGCTCACCCCTCCACTTT; CDR3 protein: CASSEDRVGSPLHF
clone size: -; V gene: TRBV14; D gene: -; J gene: TRBJ1-5; CDR3 DNA: TGTGCCAGCAGCAAGGATCACAATCAGCCCCAGCATTTT; CDR3 protein: CASSKDHNQPQHF
clone size: -; V gene: TRBV2; D gene: -; J gene: TRBJ2-1; CDR3 DNA: TGTGCCACCCGAGGGGACTCCTACAATGAGCAGTTCTTC; CDR3 protein: CATRGDSYNEQFF
clone size: few; V gene: TRBV25-1; D gene: -; J gene: TRBJ1-2; CDR3 DNA: TGTGCCAGCAGTGACTTCGTGGGCTATGGCTACACCTTC; CDR3 protein: CASSDFVGYGYTF
clone size: -; V gene: TRBV7-9; D gene: -; J gene: TRBJ1-2; CDR3 DNA: TGTGCCAGCAGCTTACCCGGGGTCAGGATTTATGGCTACACCTTC; CDR3 protein: CASSLPGVRIYGYTF
clone size: many; V gene: TRBV6-1; D gene: TRBD1; J gene: TRBJ2-4; CDR3 DNA: TGTGCCAGCAGTGCCTCTGGACAGGGGAAAAACATTCAGTACTTC; CDR3 protein: CASSASGQGKNIQYF
clone size: few; V gene: TRBV7-8; D gene: TRBD2; J gene: TRBJ2-1; CDR3 DNA: TGTGCCAGCAGCTACCTCGCGGGAGGTATAAATGAGCAGTTCTTC; CDR3 protein: CASSYLAGGINEQFF
clone size: -; V gene: TRBV20-1; D gene: -; J gene: TRBJ2-3; CDR3 DNA: TGCAGTGCTGTCCTGATGGTGGATACGCAGTATTTT; CDR3 protein: CSAVLMVDTQYF
clone size: -; V gene: TRBV2; D gene: -; J gene: TRBJ1-6; CDR3 DNA: TGTGCCAGCGGAATAGGGCAGTATAATTCACCCCTCCACTTT; CDR3 protein: CASGIGQYNSPLHF
clone size: few; V gene: TRBV2; D gene: -; J gene: TRBJ2-1; CDR3 DNA: TGTGCCAGCAGTGTCTCAGGGGATAATGAGCAGTTCTTC; CDR3 protein: CASSVSGDNEQFF
clone size: -; V gene: TRBV12-3/TRBV12-4; D gene: -; J gene: TRBJ2-5; CDR3 DNA: TGTGCCAGCAGTTTACCCCCGGGTGGGAAAGAGACCCAGTACTTC; CDR3 protein: CASSLPPGGKETQYF
clone size: -; V gene: TRBV6-6; D gene: -; J gene: TRBJ1-1; CDR3 DNA: TGTGCCAGCAGTTACTCCCCATCCCTGAGCACTGAAGCTTTCTTT; CDR3 protein: CASSYSPSLSTEAFF
clone size: -; V gene: TRBV18; D gene: TRBD1; J gene: TRBJ1-1; CDR3 DNA: TGTGCCAGCTCACCACGGAAGGGGGCGAGTGTTGAAGCTTTCTTT; CDR3 protein: CASSPRKGASVEAFF
clone size: few; V gene: TRBV15; D gene: TRBD2; J gene: TRBJ2-1; CDR3 DNA: TGTGCCACCAGCAGAGTTTTAGCGGGAGTCGGCAATGAGCAGTTCTTC; CDR3 protein: CATSRVLAGVGNEQFF
clone size: many; V gene: TRBV7-2; D gene: -; J gene: TRBJ2-5; CDR3 DNA: TGTGCCAGCAGCTTAAGGACGAAAGAGACCCAGTACTTC; CDR3 protein: CASSLRTKETQYF
clone size: few; V gene: TRBV7-2; D gene: -; J gene: TRBJ2-6; CDR3 DNA: TGTGCCAGCAGCTTCCTAGCTGGGGCCAACGTCCTGACTTTC; CDR3 protein: CASSFLAGANVLTF
clone size: -; V gene: TRBV10-2; D gene: -; J gene: TRBJ1-5; CDR3 DNA: TGCGCCAGCAGTGGAGTTGGGCCCCAGCATTTT; CDR3 protein: CASSGVGPQHF